This TCR beta chain was captured by sequencing in a study of cytomegalovirus exposure and HLA in healthy donors. Whole-study results and caveats: A further, later analysis showed that HLA-associated TCR beta chains (compared with equally common others) were more clonally expanded. Earlier findings revealed that most TCR beta V segments proved productive either about 87% or about 30% of the time. Donor immune exposure was known only as CMV serostatus.

As for this clone: Its antigen is currently unknown.

In the PCR, 60 Vbeta and 13 Jbeta primers were used. Clones were sequenced by immunoSEQ multiplex PCR, and TCRdb holds only the in-frame ones, with some missing. This table holds about 97,000 clones, around three quarters found once. Sequencing used PBMCs. The TCR comes from a male donor in good health and CMV-seropositive.

The CDR3 nucleotides read TGCGCCAGCAGCTTGATACAGGGGGCGCGGGATGGCTACACCTTC. This translates into CASSLIQGARDGYTF. The gene calls are TRBV5-1 and TRBJ1-2; 9 nucleotides agree with TRBD1. Per the germline V gene, CDR1 is SGHRS and CDR2 is YFSETQ. The CDR3 totals 15 residues. With 1 base clipped from V and 6 bases from J, the junction kept 7 bases outside the gene matches. The variable domain in full, with the rest retrieved from reference TRBV5-1 and TRBJ1-2, is KAGVTQTPRYLIKTRGQQVTLSCSPISGHRSVSWYQQTPGQGLQFLFEYFSETQRNKGNFPGRFSGRQFSNSRSEMNVSTLELGDSALYLCASSLIQGARDGYTFGSGTRLTVV.